The clone carrying this TCR beta chain was found many times. This entry belongs to a study of early T cells in non-severe SARS-CoV-2 infection. Study-wide context: It was bulk RNA from unsorted whole blood that was sequenced, and the chains were unpaired.

CDR3 length: 15 residues. MiXCR was run by TCRdb on the 5' RACE reads, yielding one entry per CDR3 protein. This sample carries some 30,000 distinct CDR3 sequences, 4.5% to 5.5% of them seen once, and the ten largest clones take roughly 2.5%. The origin of this receptor is an adult who was a healthcare worker with PCR-confirmed SARS-CoV-2 infection or an uninfected control (not recorded which). The V gene is TRBV21-1, the J gene TRBJ2-1. TRBV21-1 is deemed a pseudogene. Sequencing used whole blood. CDR3 coding DNA: TGTGCCAGCAGCAAAGTGCGCTTCCGCTACAATGAGCAGTTCTTC. This sequence encodes CASSKVRFRYNEQFF.